These 21 T cell receptor beta chains were all obtained from the same sample, sequenced in a study of molecular identifiers for immune sequencing clone quantification. TCRdb used MiXCR to reprocess the PCR reads, holding one entry per CDR3 protein. The repertoire includes some 100,000 distinct CDR3 sequences, roughly a third of them detected once, and 4% to 4.5% sits in the top ten. Material: naive CD8+ T cells from blood, with Jurkat cell RNA spiked in. Subset indicated: FACS-sorted CD8+CD4-CCR7+CD45RA+ naive T cells. All receptors derive from a human donor in good health. Some libraries in this study had Jurkat cell RNA spiked in.

With respect to this clonotype: The CDR3 does not close with the conserved phenylalanine or tryptophan, likely indicating a read error. The V and J genes are TRBV6-5 and TRBJ2-6; possibly TRBD2 for D (6 bases). The CDR3 contains 15 residues. CDR1 and CDR2 from the germline V gene are MNHEY and SVGAGI. The ends were cut back, 5 bases at V and 3 bases at J, with 11 bases in the middle. Written as DNA, the CDR3 is TGTGCCAGCAGTCCGACTAGTTTTGGGGCCAACGTCCTGACTATC. Protein sequence: CASSPTSFGANVLTI.

There are many counts of this clonotype. V is TRBV21-1 and J is TRBJ2-3; TRBD2 is taken as the D call from the table, unchecked against the DNA. TRBV21-1 is labeled a pseudogene. The CDR3 has 14 amino acids. The CDR3 DNA is TGTGCCAGCGGTTCTAGCGGACCCACAGATACGCAGTATTTT. Residues: CASGSSGPTDTQYF.

The table lists this clonotype with many counts. The rearrangement uses TRBV28 and TRBJ2-3; a weak D match, TRBD1 (5 bases). V was pared by 5 bases and J by 1 base, with 13 bases between. Germline lookup yields CDR1 MDHEN and CDR2 SYDVKM. This CDR3 has 15 amino acids. The CDR3 DNA reads as TGTGCCAGCAGTGCGGACAAGGTGGGCACAGATACGCAGTATTTT. It encodes CASSADKVGTDTQYF.

This clonotype was picked up many times. The rearrangement joins TRBV4-3 to TRBJ2-7; 7 positions agree with TRBD1. CDR1 is LGHNA, CDR2 YSLEER, per germline. J lost 1 base, V lost 3 bases, and 3 bases had no gene match. This CDR3 is 14 amino acids long. The CDR3 DNA sequence: TGCGCCAGCAGCCAGGTGACAGGGTCCTACGAGCAGTACTTC. Its translation: CASSQVTGSYEQYF.

About this clonotype itself: At one end the junction does not follow the germline gene, possibly because of a read error. The gene calls are TRBV11-2 and TRBJ1-5; no clear D gene. CDR3 length equals 14 residues. The germline CDR1 and CDR2 sequences are SGHAT and FQNNGV. The CDR3 DNA follows: TGTGCCTGCAGCTTAGGAGGCGGGAATCAGCCCCAGCATTTT. This sequence encodes CACSLGGGNQPQHF.

This chain connects TRBV6-5 to TRBJ1-2; 10 nucleotides match TRBD1. The CDR3 length is 14 residues. Germline-derived CDR1 and CDR2 are MNHEY and SVGAGI. Trimming removed 5 bases from V and 4 bases from J; junction bases left unmatched: 4. The CDR3 is CASSPTGGSYGYTF. CDR3 coding DNA: TGTGCCAGCAGTCCGACAGGGGGCTCCTATGGCTACACCTTC.

This clonotype was picked up many times. The rearrangement uses TRBV7-2 and TRBJ1-3, with unresolved D. V gave up 2 bases and J gave up 0 bases, with 8 bases separating them. This CDR3 spans 15 amino acids. The germline CDR1 and CDR2 sequences are SGHTA and FQGNSA. The CDR3 DNA reads TGTGCCAGCAGCTTATATGCGAGCTCTGGAAACACCATATATTTT. Encoded protein: CASSLYASSGNTIYF.

This clonotype has a count of ten or more. The chain recombines TRBV24-1 with TRBJ2-3; a weak D match, TRBD1 (6 bases). This CDR3 region has 12 residues. CDR1 KGHDR and CDR2 SFDVKD come from the germline V gene. Trimming took 5 bases from V and 9 from J, leaving 11 bases between them. CDR3 amino acids: CATSADRRTQYF. DNA of the CDR3: TGTGCCACCAGTGCGGACAGACGAACGCAGTATTTT.

There are many counts of this clonotype. This chain links TRBV7-9 with TRBJ2-4; D uncertain. This CDR3 has 13 residues. V lost 7 bases to trimming and J lost 0 bases, with 7 bases between them. Germline loops: CDR1 SEHNR, CDR2 FQNEAQ (reference sequence). The CDR3 protein is CASMVLAKNIQYF. Here the CDR3 DNA reads TGTGCCAGCATGGTGTTAGCCAAAAACATTCAGTACTTC.

There are a few counts of this clonotype. Its ends do not fully match the called genes, so a read error is possible. The chain has TRBV7-9 and TRBJ1-5; D is unresolved. The CDR3 runs to 13 residues. CDR1 SEHNR and CDR2 FQNEAQ come from the germline V gene (reference sequence). The CDR3 is CASSLQVNQPLHF. For the CDR3, the DNA is TGTGCCAGCAGCTTACAAGTAAATCAGCCCCTGCATTTT.

Remarks on this clonotype: No conserved phenylalanine or tryptophan is present at the end of the CDR3, so a read error is the likely explanation. The rearrangement links TRBV6-6 to TRBJ2-3; 10 positions agree with TRBD2. Germline V CDR1 and CDR2: MNHNY, SVGAGI (reference sequence). The V segment lost 5 bases and the J segment 2 bases; nucleotides outside the gene matches: 1. The CDR3 contains 14 residues. CDR3 protein: CASSSGRATDTQYS. The CDR3 bases are TGTGCCAGCAGTAGCGGGAGGGCCACAGATACGCAGTATTCT.

The chain has TRBV13 and TRBJ1-1; D is possibly TRBD1 (6 bases). V lost 5 bases to trimming and J lost 3 bases, with 13 bases between them. The length of the CDR3 is 14 residues. Germline assignment: CDR1 PRHDT and CDR2 FYEKMQ (reference sequence). The CDR3 DNA reads as TGTGCCAGCAGCGCCAAGACAGGTCACACTGAAGCTTTCTTT. The encoded protein is CASSAKTGHTEAFF.

Regarding this clonotype: A single base separates this from a much larger clone, so it may be a read error. This chain links TRBV20-1 with TRBJ2-3; D not certain. V lost 7 bases and J 2 bases, leaving 16 bases between the germline ends. CDR1 is DFQATT and CDR2 is SNEGSKA in the germline V gene (reference sequence). The CDR3 totals 14 residues. CDR3 bases: TGCAGTGTGAGCCTGGGCAGCGTCACAGATACGCAGTATTTT. This sequence encodes CSVSLGSVTDTQYF.

This clonotype was detected many times. The gene calls are TRBV7-6 and TRBJ2-3; no clear D. Between the trimmed V and J ends, which lost 4 bases and 2 bases, there was a span of 7 bases. This CDR3 spans 13 amino acids. Germline CDR1 SGHVS, CDR2 FNYEAQ. This CDR3 reads CASSSLSTDTQYF. The DNA for the CDR3 is TGTGCCAGCAGCTCTTTGTCCACAGATACGCAGTATTTT.

This clonotype occurred many times. The chain joins TRBV5-1 to TRBJ2-7; 7 bases map to TRBD2. The V gene end was trimmed by 1 base and the J gene end by 9 bases; junction bases not matched to a gene: 10. Germline V gene data show CDR1 as SGHRS and CDR2 as YFSETQ. The CDR3 runs to 14 residues. CDR3 amino acids: CASSLIAGVVGQYF. DNA of the CDR3: TGCGCCAGCAGCTTGATCGCGGGAGTTGTTGGGCAGTACTTC.

This clonotype was recorded only once. This is likely a read error, given that the CDR3 carries no conserved phenylalanine or tryptophan at its end. The rearrangement links TRBV2 to TRBJ1-2; TRBD1 might be the D (6 bases). The V end lost 6 bases, the J end lost 3 bases, and 17 bases lay between the germline ends. Germline V gene data show CDR1 as SNHLY and CDR2 as FYNNEI. The CDR3 sequence is 15 residues long. In DNA form, the CDR3 reads TGTGCCAGCAGAAGTCCGGGACAAGCCTACTATGGCTACACCATC. Translated, it gives CASRSPGQAYYGYTI.

The table lists this clonotype with a count of one. This chain links TRBV11-3 with TRBJ2-5; TRBD2 matches 11 bases. CDR3 size: 19 residues. Trimming took 4 bases from V and 2 from J; bases not matched to a gene: 15. Germline CDR1 and CDR2: SGHNT and YENEEA. CDR3 protein: CASSSGLAVGHGNQETQYF. The CDR3 DNA is TGTGCCAGCAGCTCGGGACTAGCGGTAGGGCACGGTAATCAAGAGACCCAGTACTTC.

This clonotype has a count of ten or more. The chain recombines TRBV7-8 with TRBJ2-3; D is uncertain. The V and J ends lost 1 base and 0 bases respectively, with 8 bases between them. From germline, CDR1 is SGHVS and CDR2 FQNEAQ. The CDR3 loop spans 15 amino acids. The CDR3 loop is CASSLESFSTDTQYF. In DNA form, the CDR3 reads TGTGCCAGCAGCTTAGAAAGTTTTAGCACAGATACGCAGTATTTT. The entire variable domain, with the rest obtained from reference TRBV7-8 and TRBJ2-3, is as follows: GAGVSQSPRYKVAKRGQDVALRCDPISGHVSLFWYQQALGQGPEFLTYFQNEAQLDKSGLPSDRFFAERPEGSVSTLKIQRTQQEDSAVYLCASSLESFSTDTQYFGPGTRLTVL.

This clonotype occurred a few times. The chain couples TRBV16 to TRBJ1-5, with unresolved D. V gave up 0 bases and J gave up 4 bases, with 7 bases separating them. Looked up from germline, CDR1 is KGHSY and CDR2 is FQNENV. The CDR3 runs 14 residues. The CDR3 DNA reads as TGTGCCAGCAGCCAATCTGGGTCAAATCAGCCCCAGCATTTT. It is translated as CASSQSGSNQPQHF.

This clonotype was seen a handful of times. The CDR3 reads CASSYSPGQGEFLPYEQYF. CDR3 bases: TGTGCCAGCAGTTACTCACCGGGACAGGGGGAATTTCTTCCCTACGAGCAGTACTTC. The V gene is TRBV6-6, the J gene TRBJ2-7; 11 positions match TRBD1. The length of the CDR3 is 19 residues. The V gene end was trimmed by 0 bases and the J gene end by 2 bases; junction bases not matched to a gene: 12. Germline V gives CDR1 MNHNY, CDR2 SVGAGI (reference sequence).

The genes are TRBV12-3 or TRBV12-4 and TRBJ2-7; D is unresolved. The CDR3 totals 15 residues. V was trimmed by 4 bases and J by 0 bases, leaving 13 bases between them. The CDR3 reads CASSSLRDNSYEQYF. CDR3 sequence (DNA): TGTGCCAGCAGTTCCCTCCGCGACAACTCCTACGAGCAGTACTTC.